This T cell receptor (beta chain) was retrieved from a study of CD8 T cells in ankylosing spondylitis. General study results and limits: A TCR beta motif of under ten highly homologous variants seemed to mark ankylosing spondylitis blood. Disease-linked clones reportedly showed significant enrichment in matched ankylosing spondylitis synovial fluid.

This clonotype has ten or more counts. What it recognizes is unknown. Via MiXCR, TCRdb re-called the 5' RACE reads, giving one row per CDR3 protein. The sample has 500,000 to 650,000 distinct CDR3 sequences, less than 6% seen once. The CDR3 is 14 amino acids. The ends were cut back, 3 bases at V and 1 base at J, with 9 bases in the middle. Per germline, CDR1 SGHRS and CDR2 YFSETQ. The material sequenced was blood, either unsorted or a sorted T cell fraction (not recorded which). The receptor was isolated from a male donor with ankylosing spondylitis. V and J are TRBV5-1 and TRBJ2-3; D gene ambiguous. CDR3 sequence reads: CASSSERGTDTQYF. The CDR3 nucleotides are TGCGCCAGCAGCTCCGAAAGGGGCACAGATACGCAGTATTTT. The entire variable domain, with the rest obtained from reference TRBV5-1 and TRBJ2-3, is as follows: KAGVTQTPRYLIKTRGQQVTLSCSPISGHRSVSWYQQTPGQGLQFLFEYFSETQRNKGNFPGRFSGRQFSNSRSEMNVSTLELGDSALYLCASSSERGTDTQYFGPGTRLTVL.